This T cell receptor (beta chain) was profiled in a study of response to subunit inactivated influenza vaccine. Overall study results and limits: Few additional T cells are recruited per seasonal influenza vaccination, authors suggested.

TCRdb reanalysed the RT-PCR reads using MiXCR and keeps one entry per CDR3 protein. The profile shows 450,000 to 600,000 distinct CDR3 sequences, roughly 8.2% of them singletons. V gave up 5 bases and J gave up 0 bases, with 16 bases separating them. The CDR3 contains 16 residues. This clonotype has just a few counts. The antigen is unknown. The J gene is TRBJ2-5, the V gene TRBV12-3 or TRBV12-4, with D possibly TRBD1 on 5 matching bases. The receptor comes from a man in his fifties or sixties who received an inactivated influenza vaccine. The sequencing used PBMCs from blood, collected roughly 24 months after vaccination. CDR3 residues: CASSGHREWYQETQYF. The CDR3, as DNA: TGTGCCAGCAGTGGACACAGAGAGTGGTACCAAGAGACCCAGTACTTC.